This paragraph reports one TCR beta chain. These data originate in a study of shared clonotypes between healthy human individuals. Study-wide context: Plates per donor: three CD4 naive, three CD4 memory, two CD8 naive, one CD8 memory.

V was clipped by 2 bases and J by 5 bases; unmatched bases: 8. This CDR3 contains 16 residues. CDR1 and CDR2 (germline): SGHDT, YYEEEE. Among the donors, all were Caucasian adults who lived in Nashville, Tennessee. Each subset's genomic DNA was split evenly across several immunoSEQ plates. Produced via immunoSEQ multiplex PCR; TCRdb's table is partial and in-frame only. The sample has approximately 720,000 clones; 72% are singletons. The J gene is TRBJ2-5, the V gene TRBV5-6, with 11 bases aligning to TRBD2. The sequencing input was memory CD4+ T cells sorted from blood. Noted subset: CD45RA-negative fraction. The sequence was collected from a woman in her twenties or thirties in good health. The CDR3 DNA reads as TGTGCCAGCAGCTTTTTGAGTAGCGGGAGGGTTGAGACCCAGTACTTC. The encoded protein is CASSFLSSGRVETQYF.